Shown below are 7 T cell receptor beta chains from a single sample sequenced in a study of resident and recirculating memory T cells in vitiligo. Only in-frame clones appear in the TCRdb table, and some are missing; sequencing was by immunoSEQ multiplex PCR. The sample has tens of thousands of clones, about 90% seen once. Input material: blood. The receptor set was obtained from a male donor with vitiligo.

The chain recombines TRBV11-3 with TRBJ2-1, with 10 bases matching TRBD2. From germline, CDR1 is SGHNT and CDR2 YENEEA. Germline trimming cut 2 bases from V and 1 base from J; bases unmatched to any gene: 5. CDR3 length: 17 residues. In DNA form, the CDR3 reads TGTGCCAGCAGCTTAAGTTCTAGCGGGAGTTCCTACAATGAGCAGTTCTTC. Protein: CASSLSSSGSSYNEQFF.

The chain's CDR3 is CASSPRTGAYEQYF. DNA of the CDR3: TGCGCCAGCAGCCCTAGGACAGGGGCCTACGAGCAGTACTTC. The V and J genes are TRBV5-1 and TRBJ2-7, with 9 bases that match TRBD1. Germline V lookup: CDR1 SGHRS, CDR2 YFSETQ. J lost 2 bases, V lost 4 bases, and 4 bases had no gene match. CDR3 length equals 14 residues.

This CDR3 reads CASPPSGRALDEQFF. CDR3 nucleotide sequence: TGTGCCAGCCCTCCTAGCGGGAGGGCATTGGATGAGCAGTTCTTC. The V and J genes are TRBV28 and TRBJ2-1; 12 bases align to TRBD2. Germline V gives CDR1 MDHEN, CDR2 SYDVKM. The V segment lost 8 bases and the J segment 8 bases; nucleotides outside the gene matches: 10. The CDR3 sequence is 15 residues long.

CDR3 DNA sequence: TGTGCCAGCAGTGTGGGGCCCGGGGAGCTGTTTTTT. Protein product: CASSVGPGELFF. V is TRBV2 and J is TRBJ2-2; a weak D match, TRBD1 (5 bases). V was shortened by 4 bases and J by 6 bases, with 6 bases between the two germline ends. This CDR3 region has 12 residues. Germline CDR1 reads SNHLY; CDR2 reads FYNNEI.

The CDR3 reads CASSGGGDSYEQYF. The CDR3 region has the DNA TGTGCCAGCAGCGGAGGGGGGGATAGCTACGAGCAGTACTTC. V gene TRBV9 combines with J gene TRBJ2-7; TRBD2 is a possible D gene (7 bases). The germline V and J ends were trimmed by 3 bases and 3 bases, with 13 bases remaining between them. Germline V gives CDR1 SGDLS, CDR2 YYNGEE. This CDR3 has 14 amino acids.

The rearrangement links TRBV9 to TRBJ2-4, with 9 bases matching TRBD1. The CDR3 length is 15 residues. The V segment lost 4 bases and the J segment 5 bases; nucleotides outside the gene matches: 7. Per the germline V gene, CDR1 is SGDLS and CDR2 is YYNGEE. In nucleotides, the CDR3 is TGTGCCAGCAGCCAGGGGAGGGACAGGGAAAACATTCAGTACTTC. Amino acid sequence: CASSQGRDRENIQYF.

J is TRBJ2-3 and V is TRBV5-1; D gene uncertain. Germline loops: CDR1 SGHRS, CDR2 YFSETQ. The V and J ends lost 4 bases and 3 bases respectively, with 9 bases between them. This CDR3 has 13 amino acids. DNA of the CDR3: TGCGCCAGCAGCGCAGTGAGGACAGATACGCAGTATTTT. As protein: CASSAVRTDTQYF. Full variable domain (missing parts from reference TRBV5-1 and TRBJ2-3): KAGVTQTPRYLIKTRGQQVTLSCSPISGHRSVSWYQQTPGQGLQFLFEYFSETQRNKGNFPGRFSGRQFSNSRSEMNVSTLELGDSALYLCASSAVRTDTQYFGPGTRLTVL.